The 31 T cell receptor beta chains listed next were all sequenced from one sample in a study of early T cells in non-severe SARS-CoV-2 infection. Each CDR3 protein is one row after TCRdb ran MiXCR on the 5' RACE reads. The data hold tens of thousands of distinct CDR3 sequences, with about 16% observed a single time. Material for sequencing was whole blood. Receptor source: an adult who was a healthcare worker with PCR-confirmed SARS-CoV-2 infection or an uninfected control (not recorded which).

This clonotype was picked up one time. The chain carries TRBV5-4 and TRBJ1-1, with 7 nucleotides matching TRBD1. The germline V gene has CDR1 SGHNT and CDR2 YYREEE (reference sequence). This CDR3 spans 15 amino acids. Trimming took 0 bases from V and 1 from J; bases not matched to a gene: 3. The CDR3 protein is CASSLAGQRNTEAFF. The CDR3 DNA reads TGTGCCAGCAGCTTGGCGGGACAGAGGAACACTGAAGCTTTCTTT.

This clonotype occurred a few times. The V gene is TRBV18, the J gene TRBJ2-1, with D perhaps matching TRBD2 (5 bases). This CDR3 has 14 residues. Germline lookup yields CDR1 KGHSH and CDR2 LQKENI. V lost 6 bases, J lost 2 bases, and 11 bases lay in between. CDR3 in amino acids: CASSSTRAYNEQFF. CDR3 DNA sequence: TGTGCCAGCTCCTCGACGAGGGCCTACAATGAGCAGTTCTTC.

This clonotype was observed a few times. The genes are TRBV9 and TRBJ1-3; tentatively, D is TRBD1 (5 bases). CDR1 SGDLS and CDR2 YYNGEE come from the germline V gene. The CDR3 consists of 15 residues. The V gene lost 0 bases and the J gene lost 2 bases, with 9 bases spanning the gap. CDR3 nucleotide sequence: TGTGCCAGCAGCGTAGCACAGGAGCCTGGAAACACCATATATTTT. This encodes CASSVAQEPGNTIYF.

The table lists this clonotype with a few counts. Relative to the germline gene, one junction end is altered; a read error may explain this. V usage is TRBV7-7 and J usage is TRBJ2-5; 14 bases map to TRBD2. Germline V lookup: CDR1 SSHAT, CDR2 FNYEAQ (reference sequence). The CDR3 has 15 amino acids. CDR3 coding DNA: TGTGCTAGCAGTCAGGGACTAGCGGGAGCAGAGACCCAGTACTTC. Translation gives CASSQGLAGAETQYF.

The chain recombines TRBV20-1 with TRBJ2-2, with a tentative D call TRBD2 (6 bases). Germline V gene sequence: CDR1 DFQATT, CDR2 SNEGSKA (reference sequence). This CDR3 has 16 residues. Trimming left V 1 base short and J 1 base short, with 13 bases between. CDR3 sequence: CSARALGGGNTGELFF. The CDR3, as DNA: TGCAGTGCTAGAGCTTTGGGAGGAGGGAACACCGGGGAGCTGTTTTTT.

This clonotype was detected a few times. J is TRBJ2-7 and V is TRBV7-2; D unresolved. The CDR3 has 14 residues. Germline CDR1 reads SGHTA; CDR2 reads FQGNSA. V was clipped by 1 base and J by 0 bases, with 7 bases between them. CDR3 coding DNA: TGTGCCAGCAGCTTAGGGAGATTCTCCTACGAGCAGTACTTC. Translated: CASSLGRFSYEQYF. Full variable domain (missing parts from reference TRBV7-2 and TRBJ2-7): GAGVSQSPSNKVTEKGKDVELRCDPISGHTALYWYRQSLGQGLEFLIYFQGNSAPDKSGLPSDRFSAERTGGSVSTLTIQRTQQEDSAVYLCASSLGRFSYEQYFGPGTRLTVT.

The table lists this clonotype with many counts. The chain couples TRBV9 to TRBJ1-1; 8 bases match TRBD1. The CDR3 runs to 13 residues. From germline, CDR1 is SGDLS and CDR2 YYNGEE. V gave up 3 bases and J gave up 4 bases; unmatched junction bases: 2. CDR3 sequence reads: CASSAGGSTEAFF. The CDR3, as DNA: TGTGCCAGCAGCGCAGGGGGCTCCACTGAAGCTTTCTTT.

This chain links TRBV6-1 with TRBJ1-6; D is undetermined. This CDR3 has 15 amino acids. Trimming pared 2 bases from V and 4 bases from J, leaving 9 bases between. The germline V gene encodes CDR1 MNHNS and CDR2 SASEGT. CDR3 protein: CASSEPNRYNSPLHF. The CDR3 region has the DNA TGTGCCAGCAGTGAACCGAACCGGTATAATTCACCCCTCCACTTT.

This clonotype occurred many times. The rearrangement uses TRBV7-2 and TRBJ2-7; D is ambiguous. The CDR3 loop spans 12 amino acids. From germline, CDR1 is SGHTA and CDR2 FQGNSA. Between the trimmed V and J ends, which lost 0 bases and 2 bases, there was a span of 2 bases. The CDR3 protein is CASSLAPYEQYF. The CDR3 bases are TGTGCCAGCAGCTTAGCGCCCTACGAGCAGTACTTC.

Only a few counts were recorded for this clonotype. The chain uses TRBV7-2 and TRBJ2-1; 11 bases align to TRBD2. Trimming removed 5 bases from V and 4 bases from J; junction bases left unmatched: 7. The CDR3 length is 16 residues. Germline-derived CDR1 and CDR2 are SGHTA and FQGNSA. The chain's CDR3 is CASSPVAGGLYNEQFF. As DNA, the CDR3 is TGTGCCAGCAGCCCGGTAGCGGGGGGGCTGTACAATGAGCAGTTCTTC.

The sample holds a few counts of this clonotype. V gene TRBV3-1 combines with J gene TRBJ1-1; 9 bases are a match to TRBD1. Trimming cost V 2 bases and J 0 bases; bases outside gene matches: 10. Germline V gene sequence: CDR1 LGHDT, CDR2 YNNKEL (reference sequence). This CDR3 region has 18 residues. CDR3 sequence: CASSQKQGARRMNTEAFF. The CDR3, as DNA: TGTGCCAGCAGCCAAAAACAGGGGGCGCGGAGGATGAACACTGAAGCTTTCTTT. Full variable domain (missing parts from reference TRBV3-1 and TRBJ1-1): DTAVSQTPKYLVTQMGNDKSIKCEQNLGHDTMYWYKQDSKKFLKIMFSYNNKELIINETVPNRFSPKSPDKAHLNLHINSLELGDSAVYFCASSQKQGARRMNTEAFFGQGTRLTVV.

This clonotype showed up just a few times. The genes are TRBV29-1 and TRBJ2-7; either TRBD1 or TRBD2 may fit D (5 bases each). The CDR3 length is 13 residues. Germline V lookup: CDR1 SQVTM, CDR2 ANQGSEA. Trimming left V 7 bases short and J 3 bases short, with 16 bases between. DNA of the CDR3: TGCAGCGCTCTAGCCAGGGAGCGCTACGAGCAGTACTTC. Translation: CSALARERYEQYF.

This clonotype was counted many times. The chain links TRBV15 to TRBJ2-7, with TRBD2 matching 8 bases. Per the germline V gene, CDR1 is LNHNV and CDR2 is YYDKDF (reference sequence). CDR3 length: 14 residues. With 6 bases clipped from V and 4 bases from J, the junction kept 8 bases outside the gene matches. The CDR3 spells CATSMGLGEYEQYF. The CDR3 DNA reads TGTGCCACCAGTATGGGACTAGGGGAATACGAGCAGTACTTC.

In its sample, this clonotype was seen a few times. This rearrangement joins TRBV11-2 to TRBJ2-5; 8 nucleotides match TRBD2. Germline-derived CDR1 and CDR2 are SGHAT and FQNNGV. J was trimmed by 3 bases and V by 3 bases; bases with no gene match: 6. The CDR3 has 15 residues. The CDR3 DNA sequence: TGTGCCAGCAGCTTCGGCGGGGGGTTTAAAGAGACCCAGTACTTC. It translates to CASSFGGGFKETQYF. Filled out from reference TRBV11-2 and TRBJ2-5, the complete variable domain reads EAGVAQSPRYKIIEKRQSVAFWCNPISGHATLYWYQQILGQGPKLLIQFQNNGVVDDSQLPKDRFSAERLKGVDSTLKIQPAKLEDSAVYLCASSFGGGFKETQYFGPGTRLLVL.

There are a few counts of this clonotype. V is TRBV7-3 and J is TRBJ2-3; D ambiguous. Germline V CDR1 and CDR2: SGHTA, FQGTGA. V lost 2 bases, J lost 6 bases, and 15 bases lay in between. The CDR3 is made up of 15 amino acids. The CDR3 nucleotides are TGTGCCAGCAGCTTATCCGGCGGAGAGGTGGATACGCAGTATTTT. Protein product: CASSLSGGEVDTQYF. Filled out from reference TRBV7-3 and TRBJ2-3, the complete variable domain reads GAGVSQTPSNKVTEKGKYVELRCDPISGHTALYWYRQSLGQGPEFLIYFQGTGAADDSGLPNDRFFAVRPEGSVSTLKIQRTERGDSAVYLCASSLSGGEVDTQYFGPGTRLTVL.

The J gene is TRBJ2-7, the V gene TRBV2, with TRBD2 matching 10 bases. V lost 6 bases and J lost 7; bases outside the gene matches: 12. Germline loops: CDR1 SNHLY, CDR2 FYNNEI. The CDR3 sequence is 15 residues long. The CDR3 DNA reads TGTGCCAGCAGCCCGGGACTAGCGAGACTCTCTGAGCAGTACTTC. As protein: CASSPGLARLSEQYF.

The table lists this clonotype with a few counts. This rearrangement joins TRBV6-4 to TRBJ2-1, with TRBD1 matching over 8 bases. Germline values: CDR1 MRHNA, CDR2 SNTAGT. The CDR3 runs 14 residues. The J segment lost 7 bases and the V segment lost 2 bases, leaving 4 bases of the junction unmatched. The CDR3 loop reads CASSDVQGVNEQFF. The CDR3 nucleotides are TGTGCCAGCAGTGACGTACAGGGGGTTAATGAGCAGTTCTTC.

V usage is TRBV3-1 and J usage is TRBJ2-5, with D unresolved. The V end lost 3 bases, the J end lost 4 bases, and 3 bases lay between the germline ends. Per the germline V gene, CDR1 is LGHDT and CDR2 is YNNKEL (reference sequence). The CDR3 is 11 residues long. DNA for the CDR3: TGTGCCAGCAGCCACGGAGAGACCCAGTACTTC. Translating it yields CASSHGETQYF.

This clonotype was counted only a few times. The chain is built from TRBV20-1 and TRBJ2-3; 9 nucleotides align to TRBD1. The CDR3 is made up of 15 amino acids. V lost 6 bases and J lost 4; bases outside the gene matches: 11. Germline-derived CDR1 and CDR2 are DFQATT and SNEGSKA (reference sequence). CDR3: CSANPGTGIPDTQYF. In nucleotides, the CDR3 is TGCAGTGCCAACCCCGGGACAGGGATCCCAGATACGCAGTATTTT.

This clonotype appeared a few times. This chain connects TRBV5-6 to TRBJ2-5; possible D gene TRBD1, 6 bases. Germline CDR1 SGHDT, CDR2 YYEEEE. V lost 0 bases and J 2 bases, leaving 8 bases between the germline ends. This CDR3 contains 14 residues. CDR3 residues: CASSLAQGQETQYF. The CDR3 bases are TGTGCCAGCAGCTTGGCACAGGGACAAGAGACCCAGTACTTC.

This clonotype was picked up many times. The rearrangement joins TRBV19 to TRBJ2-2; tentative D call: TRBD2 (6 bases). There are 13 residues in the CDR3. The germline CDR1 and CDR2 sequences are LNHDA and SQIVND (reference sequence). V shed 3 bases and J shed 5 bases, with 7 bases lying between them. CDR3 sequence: CASSIRGTGELFF. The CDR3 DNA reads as TGTGCCAGTAGTATCCGGGGGACCGGGGAGCTGTTTTTT.

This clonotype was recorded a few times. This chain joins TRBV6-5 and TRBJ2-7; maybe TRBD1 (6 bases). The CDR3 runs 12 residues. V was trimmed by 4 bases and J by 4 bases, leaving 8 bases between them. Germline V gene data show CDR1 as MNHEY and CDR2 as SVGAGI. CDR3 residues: CASSFQGYEQYF. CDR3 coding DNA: TGTGCCAGCAGTTTCCAGGGGTACGAGCAGTACTTC.

The CDR3 coding sequence is TGTGCCAGCAGCTCCGGCTACACGGATGAGCAGTTCTTC. Its translation is CASSSGYTDEQFF. The rearrangement links TRBV7-3 to TRBJ2-1; no clear D. The CDR3 is 13 residues long. Germline V CDR1 and CDR2: SGHTA, FQGTGA. Trimming removed 4 bases from V and 8 bases from J, with 12 bases in between. Filled out from reference TRBV7-3 and TRBJ2-1, the complete variable domain reads GAGVSQTPSNKVTEKGKYVELRCDPISGHTALYWYRQSLGQGPEFLIYFQGTGAADDSGLPNDRFFAVRPEGSVSTLKIQRTERGDSAVYLCASSSGYTDEQFFGPGTRLTVL.

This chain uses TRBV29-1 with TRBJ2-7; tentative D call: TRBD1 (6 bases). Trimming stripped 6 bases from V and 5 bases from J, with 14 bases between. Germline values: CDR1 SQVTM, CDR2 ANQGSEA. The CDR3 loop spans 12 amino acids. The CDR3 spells CSVQGNRDEQYF. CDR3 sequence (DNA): TGCAGCGTGCAGGGGAATCGCGACGAGCAGTACTTC.

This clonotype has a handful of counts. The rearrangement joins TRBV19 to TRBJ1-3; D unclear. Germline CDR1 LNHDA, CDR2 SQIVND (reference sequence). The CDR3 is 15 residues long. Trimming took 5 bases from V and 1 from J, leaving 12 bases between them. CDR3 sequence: CASSFLSISGNTIYF. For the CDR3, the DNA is TGTGCCAGTAGTTTTCTGTCGATTTCTGGAAACACCATATATTTT.

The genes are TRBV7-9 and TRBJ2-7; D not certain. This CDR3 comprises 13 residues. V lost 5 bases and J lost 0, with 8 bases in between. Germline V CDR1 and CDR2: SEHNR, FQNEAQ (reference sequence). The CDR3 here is CASSPDNSYEQYF. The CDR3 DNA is TGTGCCAGCAGCCCCGACAACTCCTACGAGCAGTACTTC.

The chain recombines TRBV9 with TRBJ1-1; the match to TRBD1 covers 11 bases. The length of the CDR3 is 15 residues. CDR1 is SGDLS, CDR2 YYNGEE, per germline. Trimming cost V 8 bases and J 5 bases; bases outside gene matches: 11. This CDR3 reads CASNPPGTGGTEAFF. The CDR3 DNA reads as TGTGCCAGTAACCCACCGGGGACAGGGGGGACTGAAGCTTTCTTT.

The CDR3 nucleotides are TGCGCCAGCAGCCAGGGACGTAGCGCCGAGCAGTACTTC. Encoded protein: CASSQGRSAEQYF. The chain employs TRBV4-1 and TRBJ2-7; D is tentatively TRBD1 or TRBD2 (5 bases each). With 3 bases removed from V and 6 bases from J, the gap between germline ends came to 12 bases. The V gene's germline CDR1 is MGHRA and CDR2 YSYEKL. The CDR3 loop spans 13 amino acids.

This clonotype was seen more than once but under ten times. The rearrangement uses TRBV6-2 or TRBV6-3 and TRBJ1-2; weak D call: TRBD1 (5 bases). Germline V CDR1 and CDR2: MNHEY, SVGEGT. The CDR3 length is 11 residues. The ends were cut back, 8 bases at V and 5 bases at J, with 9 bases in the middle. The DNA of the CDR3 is TGTGCCAGCCAAGGGGATTATGGCTACACCTTC. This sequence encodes CASQGDYGYTF.

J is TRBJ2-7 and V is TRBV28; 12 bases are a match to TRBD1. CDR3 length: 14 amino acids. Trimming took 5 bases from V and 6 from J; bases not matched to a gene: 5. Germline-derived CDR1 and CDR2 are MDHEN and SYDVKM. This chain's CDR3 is CASSIRDRGREQYF. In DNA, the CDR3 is TGTGCCAGCAGTATCCGGGACAGGGGGCGCGAGCAGTACTTC.

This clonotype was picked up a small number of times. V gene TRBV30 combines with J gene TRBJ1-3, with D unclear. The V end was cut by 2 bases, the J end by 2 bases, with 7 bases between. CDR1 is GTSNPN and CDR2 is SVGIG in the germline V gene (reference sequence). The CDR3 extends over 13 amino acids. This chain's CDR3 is CAWSPGAGNTIYF. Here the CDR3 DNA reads TGTGCCTGGAGTCCGGGAGCTGGAAACACCATATATTTT.